This T cell receptor (beta chain) comes out of a study of identical twins (TCRdb year 2016). Regarding the research as a whole: TCR alpha and beta repertoires from monozygotic twins, unrelated adults of various ages and cord blood were deep-sequenced to test whether fetal clonotypes persist. To rule out contamination, the twin experiments were replicated at different times with different library preparation protocols. Results and caveats for the whole study, not just this receptor: Because the same donors could not be followed over many years, the conclusions depended on cross-sectional statistical analysis. The excess sharing between twins in beta out-of-frame sequences was weaker because fewer shared sequences reduced the signal-to-noise ratio. Abundant cord blood beta clonotypes carried fewer insertions; young adult naive repertoires showed a weaker similar trend, while memory repertoires showed none. Compared with coincidental sharing between unrelated individuals, out-of-frame TCR alpha sequences shared between twins showed an excess of sequences with low generation probability. Zero-insertion analyses could be partly confounded by invariant T cells such as MAIT and iNKT, though diverse VJ usage argued against such confounding for most clonotypes. Out-of-frame TCR alpha sharing in monozygotic twins was systematically underestimated by recombination models, whereas sharing between unrelated individuals was in agreement with the recombination models.

Including the terminal cysteine and phenylalanine, the CDR3 comprises 14 residues. Just the 42-base CDR3 DNA is kept, in frame starting at base 1. The trim is 6 bases for V and 8 bases for J, with a gap of 19 bases between the germline ends. The germline V gene yields SGHTA for CDR1 and FQGNSA for CDR2. Only healthy Caucasian donors were included. Three pairs of female monozygotic twins, all aged roughly 18 to 29 years, made up the twin cohort. The RNA used for TCR libraries was isolated from peripheral blood mononuclear cells. The library came from 5' RACE. These reads were obtained on an Illumina HiSeq 2000. Template switching added a universal primer binding site, and the final cDNA carried a unique molecular identifier that allowed TCR cDNA molecules to be counted accurately. Specific primers in the conserved constant-segment region were used to synthesize first-strand cDNA for the TCR alpha and beta chains. Each cDNA library was double barcoded, with a SMART-Mk sample barcode plus Illumina barcodes, to control for contamination. TruSeq adapter sequences, together with Illumina sample barcodes, were added in two successive PCR steps. The Illumina HiSeq platform was used with custom primers to sequence TCR alpha and beta cDNA libraries. Concerning the study's data processing: MiGEC processed the raw reads to extract unique molecular identifiers, while MiXCR was used to determine the CDR3 positions. Recombination models were inferred per individual with the repgenHMM and IGoR tools using an EM algorithm. The analysis of shared clonotypes was done with the tcR package in R, with sharing normalized by the product of cloneset sizes. To study raw recombination free of thymic and clonal selection effects, out-of-frame nonproductive sequences were analyzed. TCRdb reprocessing: public reads trimmed at Q25 with fastp, clones called with MiXCR, in-frame beta chains kept. Entries are consolidated by CDR3 protein sequence, retaining the most common genes and DNA. TCRdb, not the original authors, processed these V and J calls. Across this sample there are fewer than 900,000 distinct CDR3 sequences, with about 20% seen only once. The leading ten clones occupy roughly 4.3% of the sample.

In its sample, this clonotype was seen a few times. What antigen it recognizes has not been identified. Base qualities are missing; no much larger clone stands one base away. Another study also made use of these data, one on T cells expressing NK-cell markers. The second study also describes: Fewer than ten donors provided sorted CD3+CD56+NKG2C+, CD3+CD56+NKG2C- and CD3+CD56-NKG2C+ T-cell subsets, whose TCR beta-chain repertoires were profiled. Seven of the eight sequenced donors were HCMV-seropositive and one was HCMV-seronegative. In several experiments an anti-gammadeltaTCR antibody was added to restrict sorting to alphabetaTCR-expressing T cells. In over 5 donors, the dominant CD3+CD56+NKG2C+ clonotypes were among the top 10 CD8+ clonotypes and accounted for about 1.0-7.0% of CD8+ T cells. Those dominant clonotypes were again the most abundant among CD3+CD56-NKG2C+ cells in a handful of donors, at roughly 28.3-65%. Whether the expanded NKG2C-expressing T cell clones were specific for HCMV antigens remained unclear. All eight donors whose samples were sequenced were randomly selected healthy volunteers, three of them men and five women. HCMV-specific IgG was detected in serum with a commercial ELISA kit to determine HCMV serostatus. For five to seven donors, bulk peripheral blood T-cell repertoires were also sequenced from unsorted PBMC. MIGEC was used to demultiplex reads and group reads by UMI, and MiTCR was used to assemble and quantify clonotypes. To exclude erroneous sequences, only TCR cDNA sequences supported by at least two reads were retained. Downstream repertoire analysis used the tcR package, and clonotypes were matched across fractions by CDR3 nucleotide sequence plus V segment. VDJmatch was used to annotate antigen specificity against VDJdb, with one amino acid substitution in CDR3 permitted.

The receptor comes from a woman under 30 in good health. The sample consisted of PBMCs. The chain uses TRBV7-2 and TRBJ1-2; TRBD1 is perhaps the D gene, given 5 matching bases. The DNA is TGTGCCAGCAGTTCTTATCAAGGGGTTATGGGCTACACCTTC. Translated, it gives CASSSYQGVMGYTF.